What follows are 28 T cell receptor beta chains derived from one specimen sequenced in a study of blood T cell repertoires in COVID-19. TCRdb's table, derived via immunoSEQ multiplex PCR, lists solely in-frame clones and lacks some. The repertoire has about 240,000 clones, about four fifths of them found once; the top ten carry roughly 3.3%. Sequenced sample: peripheral blood. All receptors derive from a woman aged 18 to 35 with acute or convalescent COVID-19.

This clone has just one count. The genes are TRBV4-3 and TRBJ1-4; D gene unclear. Between the trimmed V and J ends, which lost 2 bases and 8 bases, there was a span of 9 bases. Germline CDR1 LGHNA, CDR2 YSLEER. The CDR3 totals 13 residues. The CDR3 nucleotides read TGCGCCAGCAGCCAAAACAGAGACGAAAAACTGTTTTTT. As protein: CASSQNRDEKLFF.

This chain uses TRBV5-1 with TRBJ2-7; 8 nucleotides align to TRBD1. CDR1 is SGHRS, CDR2 YFSETQ, per germline. This CDR3 has 14 amino acids. Germline trimming cut 0 bases from V and 5 bases from J; bases unmatched to any gene: 4. The CDR3 here is CASSLGTGRNEQYF. The CDR3 region has the DNA TGCGCCAGCAGCTTGGGGACAGGGCGAAACGAGCAGTACTTC.

This chain uses TRBV18 with TRBJ2-1; tentative D call: TRBD2 (6 bases). The CDR3 loop spans 14 amino acids. Germline-derived CDR1 and CDR2 are KGHSH and LQKENI. With 3 bases removed from V and 7 bases from J, the gap between germline ends came to 13 bases. The CDR3 DNA is TGTGCCAGCTCACCCCCTCGGGGGAAGAATGAGCAGTTCTTC. It yields the protein CASSPPRGKNEQFF.

The chain links TRBV14 to TRBJ2-7; D gene ambiguous. This CDR3 contains 14 residues. The germline gives CDR1 SGHDN, CDR2 FVKESK. Trimming cost V 0 bases and J 5 bases, with 11 bases left between them. The CDR3 DNA reads as TGTGCCAGCAGCCAAGACAGTACGTTCCACGAGCAGTACTTC. Amino acids: CASSQDSTFHEQYF.

This rearrangement joins TRBV27 to TRBJ2-7; D possibly corresponds to TRBD1 (5 bases). Germline CDR1 and CDR2: MNHEY and SMNVEV (reference sequence). This CDR3 has 13 residues. Trimming cost V 2 bases and J 2 bases, with 7 bases left between them. CDR3 sequence: CASSLKGPYEQYF. DNA for the CDR3: TGTGCCAGCAGTTTAAAGGGGCCCTACGAGCAGTACTTC.

The rearrangement joins TRBV7-3 to TRBJ1-1, with D possibly TRBD1 on 5 matching bases. CDR1 SGHTA and CDR2 FQGTGA come from the germline V gene. CDR3 size: 14 residues. The V and J ends lost 3 bases and 2 bases respectively, with 10 bases between them. CDR3 in DNA: TGTGCCAGCAGCTTGGGGGGGTTTAACACTGAAGCTTTCTTT. It yields the protein CASSLGGFNTEAFF.

V gene TRBV2 combines with J gene TRBJ2-7; TRBD1 matches at 9 bases. From germline, CDR1 is SNHLY and CDR2 FYNNEI. Losses at the gene ends were 6 bases for V and 2 bases for J; bases not matched to a gene: 11. This CDR3 has 16 amino acids. CDR3 region: CASRPGNRGLPYEQYF. DNA of the CDR3: TGTGCCAGCAGACCGGGAAACAGGGGGCTTCCCTACGAGCAGTACTTC.

V and J are TRBV20-1 and TRBJ2-1; 11 bases map to TRBD2. V was pared by 3 bases and J by 1 base, with 11 bases of the junction left unmatched. Germline CDR1 DFQATT, CDR2 SNEGSKA (reference sequence). The CDR3 extends over 18 amino acids. CDR3 loop: CSASYGLAGGWSYNEQFF. As DNA, the CDR3 is TGCAGTGCTAGTTATGGGCTAGCGGGAGGATGGTCCTACAATGAGCAGTTCTTC.

V and J are TRBV7-9 and TRBJ1-1; TRBD1 aligns across 8 bases. The ends lost 3 bases at V and 1 base at J; junction bases unmatched: 1. The CDR3 runs 14 residues. The germline V gene has CDR1 SEHNR and CDR2 FQNEAQ (reference sequence). The CDR3 sequence is CASSFGQGNTEAFF. The CDR3 DNA follows: TGTGCCAGCAGCTTCGGACAGGGGAACACTGAAGCTTTCTTT. Filled out from reference TRBV7-9 and TRBJ1-1, the complete variable domain reads DTGVSQNPRHKITKRGQNVTFRCDPISEHNRLYWYRQTLGQGPEFLTYFQNEAQLEKSRLLSDRFSAERPKGSFSTLEIQRTEQGDSAMYLCASSFGQGNTEAFFGQGTRLTVV.

This chain connects TRBV28 to TRBJ1-5; D possibly corresponds to TRBD1 (5 bases). The germline gives CDR1 MDHEN, CDR2 SYDVKM. This CDR3 spans 14 amino acids. V was clipped by 7 bases and J by 0 bases, with 10 bases between them. The CDR3 sequence: CASTQGLSNQPQHF. The CDR3 DNA reads TGTGCCAGCACCCAGGGACTTAGCAATCAGCCCCAGCATTTT.

The CDR3 nucleotides are TGTGCCAGCAGCAAGACAGGGGAGAAAGAGACCCAGTACTTC. It translates to CASSKTGEKETQYF. The chain couples TRBV7-6 to TRBJ2-5; TRBD1 aligns across 8 bases. In germline, CDR1 is SGHVS, CDR2 FNYEAQ. This CDR3 region has 14 residues. V lost 5 bases to trimming and J lost 3 bases; unmatched junction nucleotides: 5.

A single count supports this clone. This sequence joins TRBV6-2 or TRBV6-3 and TRBJ2-1; D possibly corresponds to TRBD1 (6 bases). V was pared by 4 bases and J by 1 base, with 14 bases between. The CDR3 covers 16 residues. Germline loops: CDR1 MNHEY, CDR2 SVGEGT. CDR3 sequence: CASSWGQPESYNEQFF. CDR3 nucleotides: TGTGCCAGCAGTTGGGGGCAGCCTGAGTCCTACAATGAGCAGTTCTTC.

The gene calls are TRBV19 and TRBJ2-6; the D is unclear. The ends were cut back, 4 bases at V and 0 bases at J, with 10 bases in the middle. Per the germline V gene, CDR1 is LNHDA and CDR2 is SQIVND (reference sequence). This CDR3 has 16 amino acids. CDR3 DNA sequence: TGTGCCAGTAGTACCGACTGGAGCTCTGGGGCCAACGTCCTGACTTTC. It is translated as CASSTDWSSGANVLTF.

This chain uses TRBV15 with TRBJ2-2, with 9 bases identical to TRBD1. J gave up 11 bases and V 3 bases, and 7 bases lay outside the gene matches. CDR3 length: 14 amino acids. The germline gives CDR1 LNHNV, CDR2 YYDKDF (reference sequence). The chain's CDR3 is CATSSGQGSYELFF. The DNA of the CDR3 is TGTGCCACCAGCAGCGGACAGGGGTCCTATGAGCTGTTTTTT. Combining the CDR3 with reference TRBV15 and TRBJ2-2 gives the whole variable domain DAMVIQNPRYQVTQFGKPVTLSCSQTLNHNVMYWYQQKSSQAPKLLFHYYDKDFNNEADTPDNFQSRRPNTSFCFLDIRSPGLGDTAMYLCATSSGQGSYELFFGEGSRLTVL.

The J gene is TRBJ2-2, the V gene TRBV6-2 or TRBV6-3; TRBD2 aligns across 8 bases. V gave up 6 bases and J gave up 1 base; unmatched junction bases: 13. The CDR3 length is 18 residues. Germline-derived CDR1 and CDR2 are MNHEY and SVGEGT. The CDR3 nucleotides are TGTGCCAGCAGCCTCGACACCAGACTAGCGCTGAACACCGGGGAGCTGTTTTTT. It encodes CASSLDTRLALNTGELFF.

The rearrangement links TRBV5-5 to TRBJ1-2, with D maybe TRBD1 (5 bases). Trimming stripped 6 bases from V and 1 base from J, with 16 bases between. Germline CDR1 and CDR2: SGHKS and YYEKEE (reference sequence). The CDR3 loop spans 15 amino acids. CDR3: CASKTKRGFNYGYTF. Here the CDR3 DNA reads TGTGCCAGCAAGACAAAACGGGGGTTTAACTATGGCTACACCTTC.

The CDR3 sequence is CASSFGTGDNQPQHF. The DNA for the CDR3 is TGTGCCAGCAGCTTCGGGACAGGCGACAATCAGCCCCAGCATTTT. The rearrangement uses TRBV7-8 and TRBJ1-5, with 8 bases that match TRBD1. Germline V gene data show CDR1 as SGHVS and CDR2 as FQNEAQ. The CDR3 loop spans 15 amino acids. V lost 3 bases, J lost 3 bases, and 4 bases stayed unmatched.

V usage is TRBV6-5 and J usage is TRBJ2-3, with 8 bases fitting TRBD1. The ends lost 5 bases at V and 4 bases at J; junction bases unmatched: 8. The V gene's germline CDR1 is MNHEY and CDR2 SVGAGI. The CDR3 is made up of 15 amino acids. The CDR3 DNA follows: TGTGCCAGCAGTAACGGACAGGGTCGCGCAGATACGCAGTATTTT. The encoded protein is CASSNGQGRADTQYF.

The chain recombines TRBV7-8 with TRBJ1-1, with TRBD1 matching 8 bases. Unmatched junction bases numbered 2, after V lost 5 bases and J lost 0 bases. Germline V lookup: CDR1 SGHVS, CDR2 FQNEAQ. This CDR3 region has 14 residues. The CDR3 is CASSPTGVNTEAFF. In nucleotides, the CDR3 is TGTGCCAGCAGCCCGACAGGGGTGAACACTGAAGCTTTCTTT.

The chain links TRBV3-1 (or the pseudogene TRBV3-2) to TRBJ2-6; unclear D gene. Trimming shortened V by 1 base and J by 2 bases, and 9 bases separated the two germline ends. The CDR3 is made up of 16 amino acids. In germline, CDR1 is LGHDT, CDR2 YNNKEL (reference sequence). The CDR3 coding sequence is TGTGCCAGCAGCCAAGCGCCGGGTACTGGGGCCAACGTCCTGACTTTC. Translation: CASSQAPGTGANVLTF.

The table lists this clone with many counts. Within the sample, other DNA sequences also encode this same CDR3. The chain recombines TRBV6-4 with TRBJ2-3, with 10 nucleotides matching TRBD2. The CDR3 runs to 15 residues. J lost 3 bases, V lost 3 bases, and 3 bases had no gene match. The germline V gene encodes CDR1 MRHNA and CDR2 SNTAGT. The CDR3 sequence: CASSELAGSTDTQYF. CDR3 coding DNA: TGTGCCAGCAGTGAACTAGCGGGAAGTACAGATACGCAGTATTTT.

The rearrangement uses TRBV29-1 and TRBJ2-7; TRBD2 might be the D (6 bases). This CDR3 has 13 amino acids. V was trimmed by 4 bases and J by 6 bases, leaving 16 bases between them. Looked up from germline, CDR1 is SQVTM and CDR2 is ANQGSEA. CDR3 DNA: TGCAGCGTTGTTGGGAGGCGCTGGGGCGAGCAGTACTTC. This codes for CSVVGRRWGEQYF.

V and J are TRBV10-3 and TRBJ1-5; TRBD1 matches at 9 bases. Trimming removed 6 bases from V and 5 bases from J; junction bases left unmatched: 2. Germline CDR1 reads ENHRY; CDR2 reads SYGVKD. The CDR3 spans 13 residues. CDR3 nucleotides: TGTGCCATCAGGACAGGGGGGGATCAGCCCCAGCATTTT. This encodes CAIRTGGDQPQHF.

The genes are TRBV12-3 or TRBV12-4 and TRBJ1-5; D not resolved. The CDR3 extends over 11 amino acids. V was trimmed by 6 bases and J by 5 bases, leaving 5 bases between them. The CDR3 is CASSHDQPQHF. The CDR3 DNA reads TGTGCCAGCAGCCATGATCAGCCCCAGCATTTT.

The J gene is TRBJ2-7, the V gene TRBV6-5; D perhaps matches TRBD2 (6 bases). Looked up from germline, CDR1 is MNHEY and CDR2 is SVGAGI. Trimming removed 0 bases from V and 2 bases from J, with 11 bases in between. CDR3 length: 15 residues. CDR3 in amino acids: CASSYSGGEPYEQYF. Written as DNA, the CDR3 is TGTGCCAGCAGTTACTCGGGGGGTGAGCCCTACGAGCAGTACTTC.

V usage is TRBV28 and J usage is TRBJ1-4; 7 positions match TRBD1. The V segment lost 1 base and the J segment 6 bases; nucleotides outside the gene matches: 5. Germline V gene data show CDR1 as MDHEN and CDR2 as SYDVKM. There are 15 residues in the CDR3. CDR3 nucleotides: TGTGCCAGCAGTTTATCTGGGACAGCCGATGAAAAACTGTTTTTT. Protein: CASSLSGTADEKLFF.

V and J are TRBV7-6 and TRBJ2-5; TRBD2 aligns across 15 bases. V lost 5 bases to trimming and J lost 4 bases; unmatched junction nucleotides: 5. Germline CDR1 SGHVS, CDR2 FNYEAQ. The CDR3 has 16 residues. The CDR3 protein is CASSPMGLAGGETQYF. The DNA of the CDR3 is TGTGCCAGCAGCCCAATGGGACTAGCGGGAGGAGAGACCCAGTACTTC. Using reference TRBV7-6 and TRBJ2-5 for the parts outside the CDR3, the full variable domain is GAGVSQSPRYKVTKRGQDVALRCDPISGHVSLYWYRQALGQGPEFLTYFNYEAQQDKSGLPNDRFSAERPEGSISTLTIQRTEQRDSAMYRCASSPMGLAGGETQYFGPGTRLLVL.

This chain connects TRBV9 to TRBJ2-7; TRBD2 agrees at 15 bases. Germline V gene data show CDR1 as SGDLS and CDR2 as YYNGEE. Germline trimming cut 4 bases from V and 7 bases from J; bases unmatched to any gene: 9. The CDR3 extends over 16 amino acids. DNA of the CDR3: TGTGCCAGCAGCACGGGACTAGCGGGAGGCCTCCGGGAGCAGTACTTC. Translation gives CASSTGLAGGLREQYF.